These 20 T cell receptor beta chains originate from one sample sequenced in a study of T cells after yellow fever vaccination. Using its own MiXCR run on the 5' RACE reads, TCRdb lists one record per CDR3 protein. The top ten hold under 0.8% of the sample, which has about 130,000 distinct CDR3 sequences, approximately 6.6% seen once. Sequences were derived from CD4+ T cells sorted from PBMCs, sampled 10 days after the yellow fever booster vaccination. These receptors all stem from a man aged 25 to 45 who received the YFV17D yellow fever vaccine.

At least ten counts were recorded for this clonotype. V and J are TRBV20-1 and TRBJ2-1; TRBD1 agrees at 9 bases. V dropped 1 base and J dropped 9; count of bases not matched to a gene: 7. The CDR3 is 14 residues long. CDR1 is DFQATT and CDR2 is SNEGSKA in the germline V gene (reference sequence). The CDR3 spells CSARGGQGLGEQFF. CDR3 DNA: TGCAGTGCTAGAGGGGGACAGGGTCTGGGTGAGCAGTTCTTC.

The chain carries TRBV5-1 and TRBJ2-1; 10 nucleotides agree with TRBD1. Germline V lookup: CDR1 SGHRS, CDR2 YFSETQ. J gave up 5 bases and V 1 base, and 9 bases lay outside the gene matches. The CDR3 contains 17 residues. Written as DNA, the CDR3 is TGCGCCAGCAGCTTGTATCCGGCGGGACAGGGGAACAATGAGCAGTTCTTC. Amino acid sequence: CASSLYPAGQGNNEQFF. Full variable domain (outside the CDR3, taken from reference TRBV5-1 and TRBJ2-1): KAGVTQTPRYLIKTRGQQVTLSCSPISGHRSVSWYQQTPGQGLQFLFEYFSETQRNKGNFPGRFSGRQFSNSRSEMNVSTLELGDSALYLCASSLYPAGQGNNEQFFGPGTRLTVL.

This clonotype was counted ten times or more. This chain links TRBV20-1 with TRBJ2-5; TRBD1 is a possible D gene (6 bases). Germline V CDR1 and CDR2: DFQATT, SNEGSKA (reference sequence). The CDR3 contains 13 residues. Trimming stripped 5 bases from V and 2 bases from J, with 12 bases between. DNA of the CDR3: TGCAGTGCTGAGGGACATAAGCAAGAGACCCAGTACTTC. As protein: CSAEGHKQETQYF.

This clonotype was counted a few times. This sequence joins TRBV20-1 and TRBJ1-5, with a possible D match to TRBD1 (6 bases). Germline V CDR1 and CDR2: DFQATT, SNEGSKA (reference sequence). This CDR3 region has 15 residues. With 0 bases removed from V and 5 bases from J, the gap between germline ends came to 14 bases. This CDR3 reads CSAREAGVRDQPQHF. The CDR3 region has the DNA TGCAGTGCTAGAGAGGCAGGGGTTCGGGATCAGCCCCAGCATTTT.

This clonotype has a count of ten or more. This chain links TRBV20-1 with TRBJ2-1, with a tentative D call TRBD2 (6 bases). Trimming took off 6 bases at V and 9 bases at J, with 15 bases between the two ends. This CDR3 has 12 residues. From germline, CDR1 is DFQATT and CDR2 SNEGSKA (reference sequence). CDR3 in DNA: TGCAGTGCGCCTGCGGGGCGGAGTGAGCAGTTCTTC. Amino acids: CSAPAGRSEQFF.

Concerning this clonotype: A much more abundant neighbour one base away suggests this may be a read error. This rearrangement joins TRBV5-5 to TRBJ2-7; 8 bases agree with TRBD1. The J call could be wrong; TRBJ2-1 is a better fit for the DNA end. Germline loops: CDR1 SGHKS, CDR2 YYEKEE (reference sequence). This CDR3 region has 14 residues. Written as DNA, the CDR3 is TGTGCCAGCAGCCCCGGACAGGGTGACTACGAGCAGTTCTTC. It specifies CASSPGQGDYEQFF.

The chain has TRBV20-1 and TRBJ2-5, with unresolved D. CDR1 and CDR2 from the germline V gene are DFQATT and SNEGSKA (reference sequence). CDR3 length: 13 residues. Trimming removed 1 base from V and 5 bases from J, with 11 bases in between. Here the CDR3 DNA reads TGCAGTGCTAGAGGCTATAGCCGGGAGACCCAGTACTTC. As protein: CSARGYSRETQYF.

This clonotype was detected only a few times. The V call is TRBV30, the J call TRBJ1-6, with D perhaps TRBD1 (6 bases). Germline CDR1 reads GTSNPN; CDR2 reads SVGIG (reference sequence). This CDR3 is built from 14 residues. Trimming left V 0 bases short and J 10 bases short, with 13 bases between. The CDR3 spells CAWSVGTGNSPLHF. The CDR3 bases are TGTGCCTGGAGTGTTGGCACAGGGAACTCACCCCTCCACTTT.

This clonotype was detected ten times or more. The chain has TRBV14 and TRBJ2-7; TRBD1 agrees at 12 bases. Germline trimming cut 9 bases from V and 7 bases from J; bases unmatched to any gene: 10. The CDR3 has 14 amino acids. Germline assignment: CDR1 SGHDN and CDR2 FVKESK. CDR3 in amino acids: CASSPGQGAREQYF. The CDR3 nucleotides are TGTGCCAGTTCGCCGGGACAGGGGGCAAGGGAGCAGTACTTC.

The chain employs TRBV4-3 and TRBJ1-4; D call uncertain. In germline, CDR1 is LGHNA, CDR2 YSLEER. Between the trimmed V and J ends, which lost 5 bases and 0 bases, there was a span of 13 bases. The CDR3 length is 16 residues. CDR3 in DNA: TGCGCCAGCAGCAAGAATACGGGTGCAACTAATGAAAAACTGTTTTTT. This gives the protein CASSKNTGATNEKLFF.

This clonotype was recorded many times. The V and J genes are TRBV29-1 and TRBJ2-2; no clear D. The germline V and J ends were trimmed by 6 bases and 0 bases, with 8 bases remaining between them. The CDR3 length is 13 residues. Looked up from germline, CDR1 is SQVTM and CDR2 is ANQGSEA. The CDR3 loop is CSVGNANTGELFF. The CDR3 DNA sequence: TGCAGCGTCGGAAACGCGAACACCGGGGAGCTGTTTTTT.

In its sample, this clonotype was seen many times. The CDR3 reads CASSTGSGQPQHF. CDR3 DNA sequence: TGCGCCAGCAGCACAGGGTCCGGTCAGCCCCAGCATTTT. The gene calls are TRBV23-1 and TRBJ1-5, with a tentative D call TRBD1 (6 bases). TRBV23-1 is classed as an ORF, of uncertain function. The CDR3 has 13 residues. Trimming removed 6 bases from V and 6 bases from J, with 12 bases in between.

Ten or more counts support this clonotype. In DNA form, the CDR3 reads TGTGCCAGCAGTTCAGCTCCAGGGCCCTACGAGCAGTACTTC. Translating it yields CASSSAPGPYEQYF. The chain carries TRBV27 and TRBJ2-7; D perhaps matches TRBD1 (5 bases). CDR1 and CDR2 (germline): MNHEY, SMNVEV (reference sequence). This CDR3 has 14 amino acids. V was shortened by 4 bases and J by 2 bases, with 12 bases between the two germline ends.

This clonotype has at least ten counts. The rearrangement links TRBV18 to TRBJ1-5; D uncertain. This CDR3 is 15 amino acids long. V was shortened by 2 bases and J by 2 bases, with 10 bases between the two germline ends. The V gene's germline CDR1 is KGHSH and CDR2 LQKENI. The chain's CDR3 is CASSPGRRGNQPQHF. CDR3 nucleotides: TGTGCCAGCTCACCAGGACGGAGGGGCAATCAGCCCCAGCATTTT. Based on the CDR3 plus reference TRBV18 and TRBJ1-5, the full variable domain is NAGVMQNPRHLVRRRGQEARLRCSPMKGHSHVYWYRQLPEEGLKFMVYLQKENIIDESGMPKERFSAEFPKEGPSILRIQQVVRGDSAAYFCASSPGRRGNQPQHFGDGTRLSIL.

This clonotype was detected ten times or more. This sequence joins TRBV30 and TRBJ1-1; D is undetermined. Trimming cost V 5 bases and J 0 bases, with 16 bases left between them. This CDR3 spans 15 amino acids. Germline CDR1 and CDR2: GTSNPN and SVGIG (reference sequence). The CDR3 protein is CAWWRTATLNTEAFF. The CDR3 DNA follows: TGTGCCTGGTGGCGAACCGCGACCTTGAACACTGAAGCTTTCTTT. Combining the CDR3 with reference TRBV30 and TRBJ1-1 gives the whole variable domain SQTIHQWPATLVQPVGSPLSLECTVEGTSNPNLYWYRQAAGRGLQLLFYSVGIGQISSEVPQNLSASRPQDRQFILSSKKLLLSDSGFYLCAWWRTATLNTEAFFGQGTRLTVV.

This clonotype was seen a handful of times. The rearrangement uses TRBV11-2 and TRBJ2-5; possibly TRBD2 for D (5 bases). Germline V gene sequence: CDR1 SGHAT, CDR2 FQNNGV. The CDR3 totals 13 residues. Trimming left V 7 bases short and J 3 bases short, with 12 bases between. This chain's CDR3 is CASTEGSEETQYF. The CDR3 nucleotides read TGTGCCAGCACCGAGGGATCGGAAGAGACCCAGTACTTC.

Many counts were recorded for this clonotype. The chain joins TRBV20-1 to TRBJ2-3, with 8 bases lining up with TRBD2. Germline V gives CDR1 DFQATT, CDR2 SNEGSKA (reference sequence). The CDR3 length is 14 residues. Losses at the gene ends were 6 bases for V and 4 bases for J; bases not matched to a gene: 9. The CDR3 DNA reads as TGCAGTGCCCCGCCGGGACTAGTCCCAGATACGCAGTATTTT. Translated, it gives CSAPPGLVPDTQYF.

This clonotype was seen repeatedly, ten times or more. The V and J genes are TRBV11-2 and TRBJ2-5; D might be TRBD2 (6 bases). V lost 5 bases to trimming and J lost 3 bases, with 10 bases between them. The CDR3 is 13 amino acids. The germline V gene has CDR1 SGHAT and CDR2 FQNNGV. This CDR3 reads CASSLGGKETQYF. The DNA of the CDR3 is TGTGCCAGCAGCCTGGGAGGTAAAGAGACCCAGTACTTC.

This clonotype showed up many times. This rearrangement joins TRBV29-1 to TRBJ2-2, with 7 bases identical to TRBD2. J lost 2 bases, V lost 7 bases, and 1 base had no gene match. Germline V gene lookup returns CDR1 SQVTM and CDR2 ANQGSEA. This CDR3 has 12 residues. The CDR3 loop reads CSASGNTGELFF. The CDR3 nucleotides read TGCAGCGCTAGCGGAAACACCGGGGAGCTGTTTTTT.

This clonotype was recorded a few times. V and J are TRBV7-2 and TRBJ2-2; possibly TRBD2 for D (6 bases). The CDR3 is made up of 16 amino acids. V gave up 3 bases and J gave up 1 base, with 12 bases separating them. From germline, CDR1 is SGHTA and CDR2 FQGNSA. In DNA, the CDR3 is TGTGCCAGCAGCTTTAGTCCAGCGGGGAACACCGGGGAGCTGTTTTTT. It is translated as CASSFSPAGNTGELFF.